What follows describes a single TCR beta chain. The data were taken from a study of blood T cell repertoires in COVID-19. Across the whole study: Sites across the United States, Italy and Spain contributed samples from acute and convalescent COVID-19. Sample material is recorded as cDNA or gDNA derived from T cells, B-cell-depleted T cells, or PBMCs.

In germline, CDR1 is KGHSH, CDR2 LQKENI. V was shortened by 5 bases and J by 0 bases, with 10 bases between the two germline ends. The CDR3 length is 15 residues. Per the study methods: Reference gene primer amplification gave nucleated cell count estimates. The data were produced by immunoSEQ multiplex PCR, yet TCRdb's version contains in-frame clones alone and is incomplete. V, J and clone size reflect that table, while D and trimming were determined from the DNA. The sample includes 150,000 to 200,000 clones, roughly nine tenths of them seen just once. The V call is TRBV18, the J call TRBJ1-4, with unresolved D. Input material: peripheral blood. This clonotype was sampled from a man between 18 and 29 years old who had recovered from COVID-19. The CDR3 spells CASSSFFATNEKLFF. For the CDR3, the DNA is TGTGCCAGCTCATCCTTTTTTGCAACTAATGAAAAACTGTTTTTT.